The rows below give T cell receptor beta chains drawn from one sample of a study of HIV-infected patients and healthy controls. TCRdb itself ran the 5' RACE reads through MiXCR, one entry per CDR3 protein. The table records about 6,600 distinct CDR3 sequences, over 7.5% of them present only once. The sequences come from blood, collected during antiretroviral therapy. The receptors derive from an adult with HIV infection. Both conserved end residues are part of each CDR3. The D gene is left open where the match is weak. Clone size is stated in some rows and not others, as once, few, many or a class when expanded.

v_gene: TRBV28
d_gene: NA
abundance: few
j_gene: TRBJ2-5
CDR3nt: TGTGCCAGCAGTTTGGCCGGGGAGACCCAGTACTTC
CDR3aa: CASSLAGETQYF

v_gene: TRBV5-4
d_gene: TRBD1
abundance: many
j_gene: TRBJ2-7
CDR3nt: TGTGCCAGCAGCTTCGACAGGGACAACGAGCAGTACTTC
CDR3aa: CASSFDRDNEQYF

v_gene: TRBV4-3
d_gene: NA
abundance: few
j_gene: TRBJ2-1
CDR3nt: TGCGCCAGCAGCCAAGATGGAGGGGAAGAGCAGTTCTTC
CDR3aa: CASSQDGGEEQFF

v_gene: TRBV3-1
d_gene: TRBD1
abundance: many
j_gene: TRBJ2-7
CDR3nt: TGTGCCAGCAGCCCCAACATCGGACAGGCCTACGAGCAGTACTTC
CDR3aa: CASSPNIGQAYEQYF

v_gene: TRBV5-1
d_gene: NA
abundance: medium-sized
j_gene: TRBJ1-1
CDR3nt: TGCGCCAGCAGCTTGGAAGCTGAAGCTTTCTTT
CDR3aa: CASSLEAEAFF

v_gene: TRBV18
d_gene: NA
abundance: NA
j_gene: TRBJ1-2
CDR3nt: TGTGCCAGCTCACCACCTTTTCGTGGGGGCTACACCTTC
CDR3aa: CASSPPFRGGYTF

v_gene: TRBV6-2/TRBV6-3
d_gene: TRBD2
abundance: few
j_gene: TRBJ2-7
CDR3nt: TGTGCCAGCAGTTACTCTGCCCTAGGGAGTGGGACTAGCGGGAGTGAGCAGTACTTC
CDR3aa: CASSYSALGSGTSGSEQYF

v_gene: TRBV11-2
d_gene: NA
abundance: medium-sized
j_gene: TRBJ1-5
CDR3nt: TGTGCCAGCAGCTTAGATTCAGGTCAGCCCCAGCATTTT
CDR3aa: CASSLDSGQPQHF

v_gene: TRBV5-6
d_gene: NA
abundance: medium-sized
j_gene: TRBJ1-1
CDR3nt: TGTGCCAGCAGCCTAGGGACAGAAGCTTTCTTT
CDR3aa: CASSLGTEAFF

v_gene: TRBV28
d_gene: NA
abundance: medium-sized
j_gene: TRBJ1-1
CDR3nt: TGTGCCAGCAGTTCCCCCCAGGGCGGGAACACTGAAGCTTTCTTT
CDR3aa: CASSSPQGGNTEAFF

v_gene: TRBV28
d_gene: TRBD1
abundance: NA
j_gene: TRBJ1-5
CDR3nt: TGTGCCAGCAGTCCCGTTGGGACAGGGCCCAATCAGCCCCAGCATTTT
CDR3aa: CASSPVGTGPNQPQHF